This T cell receptor beta chain stems from a study of beta chain features in type 1 diabetes. Study-wide background: All samples together contributed around 100,000,000 sorted cells for examination.

The J segment lost 8 bases and the V segment lost 2 bases, leaving 11 bases of the junction unmatched. The CDR3 covers 16 residues. Germline V gene data show CDR1 as SGHNT and CDR2 as YYREEE (reference sequence). Of the isolated RNA, all was reverse transcribed, and so the sequenced material was expressed TCRB transcripts. It was found that naive, central memory and regulatory T cell samples averaged approximately 3.5 million reads. Sequencing was performed with immunoSEQ multiplex PCR; in TCRdb, only in-frame clones are kept and a portion is missing. Of around 430,000 clones listed, approximately 31% were seen once; the top ten hold roughly 0.06%.

This TCR was sampled from a man between 18 and 29 years old in good health. Input material: naive CD4+ T cells from blood. This chain uses TRBV5-4 with TRBJ2-1, with 9 bases lining up with TRBD2. CDR3 DNA sequence: TGTGCCAGCAGCTTTAAGCGGGAGGCGAAAATTGATGAGCAGTTCTTC. It specifies CASSFKREAKIDEQFF.